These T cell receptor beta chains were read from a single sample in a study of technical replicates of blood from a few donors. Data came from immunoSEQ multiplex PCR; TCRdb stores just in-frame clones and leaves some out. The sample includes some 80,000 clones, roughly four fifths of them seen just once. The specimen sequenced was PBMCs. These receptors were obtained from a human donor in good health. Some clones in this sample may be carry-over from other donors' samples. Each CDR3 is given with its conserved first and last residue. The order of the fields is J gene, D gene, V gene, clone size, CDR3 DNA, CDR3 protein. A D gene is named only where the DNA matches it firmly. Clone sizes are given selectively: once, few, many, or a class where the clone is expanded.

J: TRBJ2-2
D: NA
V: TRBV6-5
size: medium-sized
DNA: TGTGCCAGCAGTCCCGGTGTCGGGGAGCTGTTTTTT
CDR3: CASSPGVGELFF

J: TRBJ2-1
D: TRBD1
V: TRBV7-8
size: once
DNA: TGTGCCAGCAGCTTCCAACAGGGGGCGCGGTACAATGAGCAGTTCTTC
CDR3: CASSFQQGARYNEQFF

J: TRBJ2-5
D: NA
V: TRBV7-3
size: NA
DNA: TGTGCCAGCAGCTTTTCAGGGGCGGAGACCCAGTACTTC
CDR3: CASSFSGAETQYF

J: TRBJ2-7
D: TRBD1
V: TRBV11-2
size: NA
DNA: TGTGCCAGCAGCCCCCGCGACAGGGCATCCTACGAGCAGTACTTC
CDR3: CASSPRDRASYEQYF

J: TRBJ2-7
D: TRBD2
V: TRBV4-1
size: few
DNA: TGCGCCAGCAGCCAAGATCGGGGCCTGAAGCGGGAGCCTCCCTACGAGCAGTACTTC
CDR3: CASSQDRGLKREPPYEQYF

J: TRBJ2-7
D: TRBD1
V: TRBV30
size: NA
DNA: TGTGCCTGGGGGACAGTACACTACGAGCAGTACTTC
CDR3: CAWGTVHYEQYF

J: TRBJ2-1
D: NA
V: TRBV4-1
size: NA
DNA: TGCGCCAGCAGCCAGAGGGGGGACTATAAATCCAATGAGCAGTTCTTC
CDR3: CASSQRGDYKSNEQFF

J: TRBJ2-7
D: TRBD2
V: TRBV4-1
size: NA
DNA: TGCGCCAGCAGCCACCGGACTAGCGCGACCTACGAGCAGTACTTC
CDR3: CASSHRTSATYEQYF

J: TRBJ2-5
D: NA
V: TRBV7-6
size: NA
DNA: TGTGCCAGCAGCTTAGGGGGGCTCGGGGAGACCCAGTACTTC
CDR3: CASSLGGLGETQYF

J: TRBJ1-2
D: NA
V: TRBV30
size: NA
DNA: TGTGCCTGGAGTGGACTGACCTATGGCTACACCTTC
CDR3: CAWSGLTYGYTF

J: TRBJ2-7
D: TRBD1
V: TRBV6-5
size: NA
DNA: TGTGCCAGCAGTTACTCGAACAGGGGGGTATACGAGCAGTACTTC
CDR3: CASSYSNRGVYEQYF

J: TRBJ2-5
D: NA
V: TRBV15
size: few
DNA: TGTGCCACCAGCACCCGGTTCCGAGCCCCGGAGACCCAGTACTTC
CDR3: CATSTRFRAPETQYF

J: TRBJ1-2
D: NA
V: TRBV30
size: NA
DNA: TGTGCCTGCCCCGCGGCAGTTGGCTACACCTTC
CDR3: CACPAAVGYTF

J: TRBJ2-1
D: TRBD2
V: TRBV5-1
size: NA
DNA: TGCGCCAGCAGCTTGGTAGCGGGAGGAGGGAATGAGCAGTTCTTC
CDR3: CASSLVAGGGNEQFF

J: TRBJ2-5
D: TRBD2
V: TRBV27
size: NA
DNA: TGTGCCAGCAGTTTTGTTGGGGGGGGAGAGACCCAGTACTTC
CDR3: CASSFVGGGETQYF

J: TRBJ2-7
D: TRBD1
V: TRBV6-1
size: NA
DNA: TGTGCCAGCAAACAGGGGATCCTGAACTACGAGCAGTACTTC
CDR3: CASKQGILNYEQYF

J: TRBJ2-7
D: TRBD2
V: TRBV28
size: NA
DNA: TGTGCCAGCAGTTCAAGCGGGAGATACGAGCAGTACTTC
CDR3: CASSSSGRYEQYF

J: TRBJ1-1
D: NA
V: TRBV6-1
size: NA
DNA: TGTGCCAGCAGTGAAGAAGCGTGGGGGGGGAAGGCTGAAGCTTTCTTT
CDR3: CASSEEAWGGKAEAFF

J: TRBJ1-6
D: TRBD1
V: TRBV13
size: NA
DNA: TGTGCCAGCAGCCCTTCGACAGGGACCTATAATTCACCCCTCCACTTT
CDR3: CASSPSTGTYNSPLHF

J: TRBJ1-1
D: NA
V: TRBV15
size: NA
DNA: TGTGCCACCAGCAGGGAGCGAGTGGGGAACACTGAAGCTTTCTTT
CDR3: CATSRERVGNTEAFF

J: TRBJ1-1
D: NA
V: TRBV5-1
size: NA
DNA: TGCGCCAGCAGCTTGGACCGGACAAACACTGAAGCTTTCTTT
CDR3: CASSLDRTNTEAFF

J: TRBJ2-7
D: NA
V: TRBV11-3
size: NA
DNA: TGTGCCAGCAGCAAGACGGGGGAACTCTACGAGCAGTACTTC
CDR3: CASSKTGELYEQYF

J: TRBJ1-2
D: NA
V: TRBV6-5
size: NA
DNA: TGTGCCAGCAGTTTTTTTCAATCCTATGGCTACACCTTC
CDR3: CASSFFQSYGYTF

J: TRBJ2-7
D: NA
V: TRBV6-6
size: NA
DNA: TGTGCCAGCGGGAGGAGAGCCTACGAGCAGTACTTC
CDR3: CASGRRAYEQYF

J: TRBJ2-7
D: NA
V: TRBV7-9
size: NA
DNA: TGTGCCAGCAGCTTCACCGGGAAAGGGTACGAGCAGTACTTC
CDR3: CASSFTGKGYEQYF

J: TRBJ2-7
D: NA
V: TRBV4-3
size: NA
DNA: TGCGCCAGCAGCCAATATGGCGGCCCCTACGAGCAGTACTTC
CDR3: CASSQYGGPYEQYF

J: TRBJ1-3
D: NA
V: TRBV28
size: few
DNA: TGTGCCAGCACCCCAGGGGCTGGAAACACCATATATTTT
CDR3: CASTPGAGNTIYF

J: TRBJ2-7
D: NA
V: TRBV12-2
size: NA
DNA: TGTGCAAGTCGCTTACGGGGGGGGCCCTACGAGCAGTACTTC
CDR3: CASRLRGGPYEQYF

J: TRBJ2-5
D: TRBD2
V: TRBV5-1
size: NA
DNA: TGCGCCAGCAGCTCGACCCCCGGGACTAAAGAGACCCAGTACTTC
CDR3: CASSSTPGTKETQYF

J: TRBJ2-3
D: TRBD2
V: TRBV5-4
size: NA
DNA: TGTGCCAGCAGCTCTATAGCGGGGGCTACAGATACGCAGTATTTT
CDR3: CASSSIAGATDTQYF

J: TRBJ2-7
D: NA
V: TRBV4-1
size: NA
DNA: TGCGCCAGCAGCCAAGGACAGGAGAGCTCCTACGAGCAGTACTTC
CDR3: CASSQGQESSYEQYF

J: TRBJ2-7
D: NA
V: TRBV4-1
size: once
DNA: TGCGCCAGCAGCCAAGGAGGCAGCTACGAGCAGTACTTC
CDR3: CASSQGGSYEQYF

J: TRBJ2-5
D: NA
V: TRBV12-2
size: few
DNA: TGTGCAAGTCGCTTACTCCTAGCGGGTAACCAAGAGACCCAGTACTTC
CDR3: CASRLLLAGNQETQYF

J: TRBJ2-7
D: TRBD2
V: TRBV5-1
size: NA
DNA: TGCGCCAGCACCCCGAGACTAGCGGGGGGGTACGAGCAGTACTTC
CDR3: CASTPRLAGGYEQYF

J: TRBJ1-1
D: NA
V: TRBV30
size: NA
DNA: TGTGCCTGGATTCCTCCTATGAACACTGAAGCTTTCTTT
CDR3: CAWIPPMNTEAFF

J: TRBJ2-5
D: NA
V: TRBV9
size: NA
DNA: TGTGCCAGCAGCGTAGAGGGGGACCCGAGGGAGACCCAGTACTTC
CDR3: CASSVEGDPRETQYF

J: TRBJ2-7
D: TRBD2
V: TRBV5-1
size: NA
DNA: TGCGCCAGCAGCTTAGGAGTGGTAGCGGGGTTGTCCTACGAGCAGTACTTC
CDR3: CASSLGVVAGLSYEQYF

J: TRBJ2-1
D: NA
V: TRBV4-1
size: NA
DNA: TGCGCCAGCAGCCAAGATAGCATCGTGCGGGGTTCAGGCAATGAGCAGTTCTTC
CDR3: CASSQDSIVRGSGNEQFF

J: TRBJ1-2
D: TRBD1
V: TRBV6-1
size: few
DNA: TGTGCCAGCAGTGAACCCGTGGACAGGGCACGCTATGGCTACACCTTC
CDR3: CASSEPVDRARYGYTF

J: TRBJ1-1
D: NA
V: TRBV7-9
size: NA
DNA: TGTGCCAGCAGACCCGACATCAACACTGAAGCTTTCTTT
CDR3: CASRPDINTEAFF

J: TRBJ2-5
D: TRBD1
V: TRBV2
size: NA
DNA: TGTGCCAGCAGTGAAGGGACAGGGGTCCAAGAGACCCAGTACTTC
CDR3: CASSEGTGVQETQYF

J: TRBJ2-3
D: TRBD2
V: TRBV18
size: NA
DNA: TGTGCCAGCTCACTCTCGACTAGCGGGGTAACAGATACGCAGTATTTT
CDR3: CASSLSTSGVTDTQYF

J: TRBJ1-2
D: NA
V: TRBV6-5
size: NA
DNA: TGTGCCAGCAGTGACAGGTTTGGCTACACCTTC
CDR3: CASSDRFGYTF

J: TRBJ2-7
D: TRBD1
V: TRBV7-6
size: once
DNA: TGTGCCAGCAGCACTCGGACAGGCCCCTACGAGCAGTACTTC
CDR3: CASSTRTGPYEQYF

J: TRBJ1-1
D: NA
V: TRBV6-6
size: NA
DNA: TGTGCCAGCAGTGGAACAACAGGGATGTCGACTGAAGCTTTCTTT
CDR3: CASSGTTGMSTEAFF

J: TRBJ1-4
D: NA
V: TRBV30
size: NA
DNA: TGTGCCTGGAGTGGAAGAGAGCTTAATGAAAAACTGTTTTTT
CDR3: CAWSGRELNEKLFF

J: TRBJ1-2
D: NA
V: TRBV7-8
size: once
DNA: TGTGCCAGCAGCTTATACGAACAGGGAACGATTGGCTACACCTTC
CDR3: CASSLYEQGTIGYTF

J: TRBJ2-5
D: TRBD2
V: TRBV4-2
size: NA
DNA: TGTGCCAGCAGCCAAGAGCTCGGGACTAGCGGGGGGGAAGAGACCCAGTACTTC
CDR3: CASSQELGTSGGEETQYF

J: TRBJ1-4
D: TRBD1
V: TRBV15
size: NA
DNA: TGTGCCACCAGCCCGGGACAGCAGGTAGAGGAAAAACTGTTTTTT
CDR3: CATSPGQQVEEKLFF

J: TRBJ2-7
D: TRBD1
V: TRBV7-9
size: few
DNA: TGTGCCAGCAGCTTAAACGTCGACAGGGGCGAGCAGTACTTC
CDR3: CASSLNVDRGEQYF

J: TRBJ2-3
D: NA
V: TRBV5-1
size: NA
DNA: TGCGCCAGCAGCTTGGCCGGGGAGGTCACAGATACGCAGTATTTT
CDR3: CASSLAGEVTDTQYF

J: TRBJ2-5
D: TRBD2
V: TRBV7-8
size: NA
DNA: TGTGCCAGCAGCTCAGGACTAGCGAGGCAAGAGACCCAGTACTTC
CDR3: CASSSGLARQETQYF

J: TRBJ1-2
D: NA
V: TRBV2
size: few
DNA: TGTGCCAGCAGTGAAGGCGCGCCCTATGGCTACACCTTC
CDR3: CASSEGAPYGYTF

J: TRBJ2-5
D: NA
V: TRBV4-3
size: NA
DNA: TGCGCCAGCAGCTCTAACAGGGCGGAGACCCAGTACTTC
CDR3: CASSSNRAETQYF

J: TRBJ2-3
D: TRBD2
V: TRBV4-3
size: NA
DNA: TGCGCCAGCAGCCATGGACTAGCGGGAGTGGTAGATACGCAGTATTTT
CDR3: CASSHGLAGVVDTQYF